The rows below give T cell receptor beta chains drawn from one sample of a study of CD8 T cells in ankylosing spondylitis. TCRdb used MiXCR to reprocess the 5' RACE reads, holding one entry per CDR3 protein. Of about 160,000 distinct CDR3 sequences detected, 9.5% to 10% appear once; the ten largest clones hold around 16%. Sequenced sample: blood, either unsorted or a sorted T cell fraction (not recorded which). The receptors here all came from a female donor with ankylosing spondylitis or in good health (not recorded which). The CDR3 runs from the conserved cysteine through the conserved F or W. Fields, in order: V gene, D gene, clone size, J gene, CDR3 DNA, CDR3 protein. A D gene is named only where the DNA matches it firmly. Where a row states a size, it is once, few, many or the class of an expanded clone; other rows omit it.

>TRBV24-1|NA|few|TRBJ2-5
TGTGCCACCAGTGAAGGTCAGGGAGCGTACCAAGAGACCCAGTACTTC
CATSEGQGAYQETQYF
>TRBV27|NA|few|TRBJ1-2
TGTGCCAGCAGTGCCCGTGGGGTCGCCTATGGCTACACCTTC
CASSARGVAYGYTF
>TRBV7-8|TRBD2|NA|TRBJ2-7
TGTGCCAGCAGCTGGGGACTAGCGGTTTTCAGCTCCTACGAGCAGTACTTC
CASSWGLAVFSSYEQYF
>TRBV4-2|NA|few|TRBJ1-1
TGTGCCAGCAGCCAAGCACGTACGGGGGTTCCTGAAGCTTTCTTT
CASSQARTGVPEAFF
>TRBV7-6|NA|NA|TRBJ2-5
TGTGCCAGCAGCTTAGCGTGGTGGGAGACCCAGTACTTC
CASSLAWWETQYF
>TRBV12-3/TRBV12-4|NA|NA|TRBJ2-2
TGTGCCACCGGGCCTCTCCCTTCCGGGGAGCTGTTTTTT
CATGPLPSGELFF
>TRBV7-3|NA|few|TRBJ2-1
TGTGCCAGCAGCTACTTATCTAGTGGTGAGCAGTTCTTC
CASSYLSSGEQFF
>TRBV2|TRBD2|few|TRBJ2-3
TGTGCCAGCAGTGAGGCCCTAGCGGGAGGGTACTACTACACTGATACGCAGTATTTT
CASSEALAGGYYYTDTQYF
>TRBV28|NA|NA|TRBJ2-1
TGTGCCAGCAGTTTGTACCGGGGAAGTGAGCAGTTCTTC
CASSLYRGSEQFF
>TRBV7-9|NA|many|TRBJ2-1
TGTGCCAGCAGCTTAGTGCGGGGCTCCTACAATGAGCAGTTCTTC
CASSLVRGSYNEQFF
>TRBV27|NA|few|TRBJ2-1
TGTGCCAGCAGACTGGGCTCCTACAATGAGCAGTTCTTC
CASRLGSYNEQFF
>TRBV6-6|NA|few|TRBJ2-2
TGTGCCTGCGCCCAGCCGAACACCGGGGAGCTGTTTTTT
CACAQPNTGELFF
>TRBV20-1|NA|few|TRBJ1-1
TGCAGTGCTAGTCCCCACGGGAATATGAACACTGAAGCTTTCTTT
CSASPHGNMNTEAFF
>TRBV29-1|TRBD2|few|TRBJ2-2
TGCAGCGTTGAAGGGGGTGCTGGGGGAGGGCCGGGCACCGGGGAGCTGTTTTTT
CSVEGGAGGGPGTGELFF
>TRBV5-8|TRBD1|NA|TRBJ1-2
TGTGCCAGCAGCAAGGGACAGGTGAATGGCTACACCTTC
CASSKGQVNGYTF
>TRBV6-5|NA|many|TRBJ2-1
TGTGCCAGCAGTTACGGCGGATTCAATGAGCAGTTCTTC
CASSYGGFNEQFF
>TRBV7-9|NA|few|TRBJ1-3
TGTGCCAGCAGCATCCAGCTTTCGAACACCATATATTTT
CASSIQLSNTIYF
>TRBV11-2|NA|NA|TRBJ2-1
TGTGCCAGCAGCTCAGACTACAGCTCCTACAATGAGCAGTTCTTC
CASSSDYSSYNEQFF
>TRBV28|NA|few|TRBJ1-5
TGTGCCAGCAGTGCGCTCGATGAGAATCAGCCCCAGCATTTT
CASSALDENQPQHF
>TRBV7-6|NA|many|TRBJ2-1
TGTGCCAGCGTCCCGCCGGGTTCCTACAATGAGCAGTTCTTC
CASVPPGSYNEQFF
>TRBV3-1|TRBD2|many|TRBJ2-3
TGTGCCAGCAGCCCTCCCCCCGGGAGCGGGAGGCCGGCCGTTGGAGATACGCAGTATTTT
CASSPPPGSGRPAVGDTQYF
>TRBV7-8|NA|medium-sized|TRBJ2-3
TGTGCCAGCACCCGGTCGGAAAGTAGCACAGATACGCAGTATTTT
CASTRSESSTDTQYF
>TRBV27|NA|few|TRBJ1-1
TGTGCCAGCAGCCGAACAGGGATGGGGCCGAACACTGAAGCTTTCTTT
CASSRTGMGPNTEAFF
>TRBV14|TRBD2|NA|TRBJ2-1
TGTGCCAGCAGCCTAAACACCGTTAGCGGGAGGAATGAGCAGTTCTTC
CASSLNTVSGRNEQFF
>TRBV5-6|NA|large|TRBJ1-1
TGTGCCAGCAGCTGGGATCGACAGTTGAACACTGAAGCTTTCTTT
CASSWDRQLNTEAFF
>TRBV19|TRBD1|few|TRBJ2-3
TGTGCCAGTACCCCGGGACAGGGGACAGATACGCAGTATTTT
CASTPGQGTDTQYF
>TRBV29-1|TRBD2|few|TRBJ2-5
TGCAGCGTTGTGTTGGCGGGAGGGCCGGGGTATGAGACCCAGTACTTC
CSVVLAGGPGYETQYF
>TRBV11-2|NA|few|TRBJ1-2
TGTGCCAGCAGCTCACCCTTGGGGAGGAGAGAGGACTACACCTTC
CASSSPLGRREDYTF
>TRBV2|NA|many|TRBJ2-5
TGTGCCAGCAGTGAAGGGGGGCGGAGGATTTTCCAAGAGACCCAGTACTTC
CASSEGGRRIFQETQYF
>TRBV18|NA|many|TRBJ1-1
TGTGCCAGCAGCCCGTCCACTGAAGCTTTCTTT
CASSPSTEAFF
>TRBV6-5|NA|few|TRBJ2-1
TGTGCCAGCAGTTACCCGACTGGCAATGAGCAGTTCTTC
CASSYPTGNEQFF
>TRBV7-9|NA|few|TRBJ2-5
TGTGCCAGCAGCTTAGCTAGCGGCCAAGAGACCCAGTACTTC
CASSLASGQETQYF
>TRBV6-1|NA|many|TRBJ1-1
TGTGCCAGCAGTGAAGCTGACACCTTGGGGACTGAAGCTTTCTTT
CASSEADTLGTEAFF
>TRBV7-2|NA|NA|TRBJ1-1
TGTGCCAGCAGCTTAGAGCGGACTGGCCGGAGTTCTGAAGCTTTCTTT
CASSLERTGRSSEAFF
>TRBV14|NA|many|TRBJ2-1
TGTGCCAGCAGCCCCACTCAGGGAGAAGGTGAGCAGTTCTTC
CASSPTQGEGEQFF
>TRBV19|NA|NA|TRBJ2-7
TGTGCCAGTAGTATCTCGGTAACTACCTACGAGCAGTACTTC
CASSISVTTYEQYF
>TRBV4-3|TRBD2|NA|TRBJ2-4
TGCGCCAGCAGCGACAAAAGGGCGGGAGGGACCAAAAACATTCAGTACTTC
CASSDKRAGGTKNIQYF
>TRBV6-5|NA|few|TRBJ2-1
TGTGCCAGCAGTTACAGAGTTTACAATGAGCAGTTCTTC
CASSYRVYNEQFF
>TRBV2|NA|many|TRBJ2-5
TGTGCCAGCAGTAGCGGAGCGTACCAAGAGACCCAGTACTTC
CASSSGAYQETQYF
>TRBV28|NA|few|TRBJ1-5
TGTGCCAGCAGTTTAAGGCTCCTGGACAATCAGCCCCAGCATTTT
CASSLRLLDNQPQHF
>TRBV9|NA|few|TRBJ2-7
TGTGCCAGCAGCGTAGGGCCCTTCGGGGGCGCCTACGAGCAGTACTTC
CASSVGPFGGAYEQYF
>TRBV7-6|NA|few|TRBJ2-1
TGTGCCAGCGCGCAGAGCTCCTACAATGAGCAGTTCTTC
CASAQSSYNEQFF
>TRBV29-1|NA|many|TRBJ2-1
TGCAGCCTAATGACCCCAGGGAGCTCCTACAATGAGCAGTTCTTC
CSLMTPGSSYNEQFF
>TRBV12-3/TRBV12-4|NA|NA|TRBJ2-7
TGTGCCAGCAGTTTTAAGGCGACGGGCGAGCAGTACTTC
CASSFKATGEQYF
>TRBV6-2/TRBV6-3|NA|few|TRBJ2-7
TGTGCCAGTGGGGACATCTACGAGCAGTACTTC
CASGDIYEQYF
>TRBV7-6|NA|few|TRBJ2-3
TGTGCCAGCAGCTTAAGCTGGAATGGAGTCGCAGATACGCAGTATTTT
CASSLSWNGVADTQYF
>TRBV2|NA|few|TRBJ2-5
TGTGCCAGCAGTGTTTACAGGTCGCAAGAGACCCAGTACTTC
CASSVYRSQETQYF
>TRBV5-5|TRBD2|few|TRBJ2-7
TGTGCCAGCAGCTTTACTAGCGGGAGAACCTACGAGCAGTACTTC
CASSFTSGRTYEQYF
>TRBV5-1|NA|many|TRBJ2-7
TGCGCCAGCAGTAGCGAGACCTACTACGAGCAGTACTTC
CASSSETYYEQYF
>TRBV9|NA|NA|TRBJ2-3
TGTGCCAGCAGCGTAGAGGACTACCTTACAGATACGCAGTATTTT
CASSVEDYLTDTQYF
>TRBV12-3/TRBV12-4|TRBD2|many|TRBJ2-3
TGTGCCAGCAGTATACTACTAGCGGGAGAAGGGGATACGCAGTATTTT
CASSILLAGEGDTQYF
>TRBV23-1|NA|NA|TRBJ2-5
TGCGCCAGCAGTCACATGGGGGGCCAAGAGACCCAGTACTTC
CASSHMGGQETQYF
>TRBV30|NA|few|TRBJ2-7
TGTGCCTGGAGTTCAGCCTACTACGAGCAGTACTTC
CAWSSAYYEQYF
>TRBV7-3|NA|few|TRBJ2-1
TGTGCCAGCAGCCCGGGCGCCTCTCCATACAATGAGCAGTTCTTC
CASSPGASPYNEQFF
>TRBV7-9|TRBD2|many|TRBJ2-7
TGTGCCAGCAGCGGACTAGCGGGAGGAAACCAGTACTTC
CASSGLAGGNQYF